The 2 T cell receptor beta chains below all came from one sample that was sequenced in a study of OX40 agonist ivuxolimab in advanced cancers. The table came from immunoSEQ multiplex PCR; TCRdb's copy has only in-frame clones and leaves some out. The sample comprises 11,000 to 15,000 clones, roughly three quarters of which are singletons, and just over 35% rests with the top ten. The sample in question was CD4+ or CD8+ T cells sorted from blood, obtained in a trial of the OX40 agonist ivuxolimab. The receptors come from an adult with an advanced solid tumor such as melanoma, head and neck, liver or kidney cancer.

This chain links TRBV7-9 with TRBJ2-5, with D unclear. V dropped 3 bases and J dropped 4 bases, with 3 bases sitting between them. Germline loops: CDR1 SEHNR, CDR2 FQNEAQ (reference sequence). The CDR3 has 11 amino acids. The CDR3 region has the DNA TGTGCCAGCAGCTTCAGAGAGACCCAGTACTTC. It encodes CASSFRETQYF.

This clone showed up just once. The chain uses TRBV5-6 and TRBJ2-4; D gene ambiguous. Germline values: CDR1 SGHDT, CDR2 YYEEEE. V dropped 4 bases and J dropped 6 bases, with 14 bases sitting between them. This CDR3 is built from 14 residues. The CDR3, as DNA: TGTGCCAGCAGCCAAATCGGGCAGAGAAACATTCAGTACTTC. Its translation is CASSQIGQRNIQYF.